This T cell receptor beta chain emerged from a study of OX40 agonist ivuxolimab in advanced cancers. The sample holds one count of this clone. Its matching antigen is unknown. CDR1 is MNHEY, CDR2 SVGAGI, per germline. CDR3 size: 12 residues. Between the trimmed V and J ends, which lost 7 bases and 3 bases, there was a span of 9 bases. Any history of autoimmune disease or systemic immunosuppression disqualified patients. Overall study findings and caveats: Researchers report that CD8+ T cells had, on average, more expanded clones than CD4+. Antigens targeted by the expanded peripheral T cells were not determined.

Generated by immunoSEQ multiplex PCR, the TCRdb table keeps only in-frame clones and is missing some. The sample includes 60,000 to 75,000 clones, 65% to 90% of them seen just once. The gene calls are TRBV6-5 and TRBJ1-2; D uncertain. The specimen comprised CD4+ or CD8+ T cells sorted from blood, sampled in a trial of the OX40 agonist ivuxolimab. The source of this sequence is an adult with an advanced solid tumor such as melanoma, head and neck, liver or kidney cancer. CDR3 nucleotides: TGTGCCAGCACCCCCGGGTACTATGGCTACACCTTC. This encodes CASTPGYYGYTF.